A single T cell receptor beta chain is shown here with its context. This clonotype was counted between two and nine times. Its antigen remains undetermined. Base qualities are missing; no much larger clone stands one base away. The sample originates from a study of regulatory T cells in long-lasting Graves disease (dated by TCRdb to the early 2020s). Background on the whole study: In the newly diagnosed Graves' disease group, patients had been taking antithyroid drugs for less than 3 months. A total of approximately 35 samples underwent TCR sequencing: roughly 13 from persistent and some 20 from newly diagnosed Graves' disease patients. The study took place in China and was registered as a clinical trial. Patients with persistent Graves' disease were compared with patients with newly diagnosed Graves' disease using TCR sequencing and RNA sequencing of peripheral blood.

What the authors observed across the whole study: The study examined only peripheral blood because the primary lesion, thyroid tissue, could not be accessed. A larger number of public clonotypes was shared among persistent patients (fewer than 3,000) than among newly diagnosed patients (roughly 970). Compared with newly diagnosed patients, persistent Graves' disease patients had lower TCR Shannon entropy and fewer highly expanded clones, which suggests clonal expansion. The authors acknowledged the small sample size as a limitation that may reduce accuracy. Sequencing and analysis were limited to the TCR beta chain. TRBV28, TRBJ1-2 and TRBJ2-5 were preferentially used in persistent disease, while TRBV20-1 and TRBJ2-1 were favored in newly diagnosed disease.

The time point label of this sample denotes: newly diagnosed GD, antithyroid drugs for less than 3 months. For both TCR sequencing and RNA sequencing, RNA was extracted from PBMCs using TRIzol. Graves' disease was diagnosed according to American Thyroid Association guidelines. Patients for the study were recruited at an endocrinology department in Xi'an, China. Each patient gave 8.5 to 9.5 milliliters of peripheral blood, collected in an EDTA anticoagulant tube. Ficoll Paque Plus density gradient separation was used to isolate PBMCs, and no further T cell sorting was done. An Agilent 2100 Bioanalyzer and agarose gel were used to assess RNA quality, and a NanoDrop 2000 was used to measure RNA concentration. The method was multiplex PCR. This sample was sequenced with an Illumina HiSeq 4000. iRepertoire HTBI primers and Arm-PCR amplification of CDR3 regions were used to construct TCR beta libraries. Before sequencing, the PCR products underwent gel purification. The source study handled its data this way. Gene usage analysis of CDR3 amino acid clonotypes used the approximately 62 TRBV and 14 to 15 TRBJ segments found across samples. COPE and FqMerger were used to merge filtered high-quality paired reads into contigs. Contigs were aligned with BLAST to IMGT TRBV, TRBD and TRBJ reference genes, and CDR3 was defined per IMGT. Highly expanded clones were defined as clonotypes with a frequency above 0.1%. Shannon entropy served as the measure of repertoire diversity, while the Gini coefficient captured V-J evenness. Clonotypes shared by more than one individual were considered public. The public reads were run again by TCRdb, first through fastp at Q25 and then through MiXCR, and only productive beta chains were kept. Duplicate CDR3 protein sequences are folded into a single record with the most common DNA and genes. Clone size and V and J calls follow TCRdb, not the original study. The sample has some 320,000 distinct CDR3 sequences on record, about a sixth of them singletons. In total, the top ten clones hold about 39% of the sample.

CDR1 and CDR2, looked up from the germline V gene, are MDHEN and SYDVKM. Trimming accounts for 2 bases at V and 7 bases at J, while the number of junction bases matched to no gene is 9. Inclusive of the bounding cysteine and phenylalanine, the CDR3 is 16 residues long. Only the CDR3 portion is preserved as DNA: 48 bases, with reading frame beginning at the first base. The TCR was taken from a female donor with Graves disease. The chain is made from TRBV28 and TRBJ2-4, and TRBD1 aligns with 9 junction nucleotides. The source material was peripheral blood mononuclear cells (PBMCs), sampled at new diagnosis, from a patient treated with antithyroid drugs. CDR3 protein: CASSLPGQGPQNIQYF. The sequence in DNA is TGTGCCAGCAGTTTACCGGGACAGGGCCCGCAGAACATTCAGTACTTC.